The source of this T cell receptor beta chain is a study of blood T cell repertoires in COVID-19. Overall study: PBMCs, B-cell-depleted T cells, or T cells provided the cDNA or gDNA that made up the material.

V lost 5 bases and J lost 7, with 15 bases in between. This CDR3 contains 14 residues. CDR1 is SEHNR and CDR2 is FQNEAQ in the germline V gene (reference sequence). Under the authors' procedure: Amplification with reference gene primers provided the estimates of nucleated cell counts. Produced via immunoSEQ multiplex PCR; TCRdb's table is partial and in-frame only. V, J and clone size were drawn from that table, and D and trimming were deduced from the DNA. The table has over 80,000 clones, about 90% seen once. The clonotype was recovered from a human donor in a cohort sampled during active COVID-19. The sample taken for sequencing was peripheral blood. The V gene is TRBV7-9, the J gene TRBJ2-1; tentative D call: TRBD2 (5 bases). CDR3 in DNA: TGTGCCAGCAGCCCACCACTAGGAGAGAATGAGCAGTTCTTC. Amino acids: CASSPPLGENEQFF. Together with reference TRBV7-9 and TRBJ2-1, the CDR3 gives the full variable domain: DTGVSQNPRHKITKRGQNVTFRCDPISEHNRLYWYRQTLGQGPEFLTYFQNEAQLEKSRLLSDRFSAERPKGSFSTLEIQRTEQGDSAMYLCASSPPLGENEQFFGPGTRLTVL.